What follows are 23 T cell receptor beta chains derived from one specimen sequenced in a study of shared clonotypes between healthy human individuals. Here immunoSEQ multiplex PCR was the method, and the copy in TCRdb shows in-frame clones only, minus some. The data contain more than 550,000 clones, less than 95% of them singletons. Sequenced: memory CD8+ T cells from PBMCs. Subset reported: CD45RO+ cells pooled with CCR7-negative TemRA cells. These receptors were taken from a man younger than 35 in good health. Some clones in this sample may be carry-over from other donors' samples.

The chain couples TRBV19 to TRBJ2-7; D is perhaps TRBD2 (5 bases). CDR3 length equals 14 residues. Germline V gene lookup returns CDR1 LNHDA and CDR2 SQIVND (reference sequence). V shed 6 bases and J shed 6 bases, with 18 bases lying between them. CDR3 region: CASSPTQLGSEQYF. CDR3 coding DNA: TGTGCCAGTAGCCCGACCCAACTAGGTTCCGAGCAGTACTTC. The whole variable domain, filled in from reference TRBV19 and TRBJ2-7, reads DGGITQSPKYLFRKEGQNVTLSCEQNLNHDAMYWYRQDPGQGLRLIYYSQIVNDFQKGDIAEGYSVSREKKESFPLTVTSAQKNPTAFYLCASSPTQLGSEQYFGPGTRLTVT.

The chain carries TRBV2 and TRBJ1-5; 7 nucleotides line up with TRBD1. CDR1 is SNHLY and CDR2 is FYNNEI in the germline V gene. This CDR3 region has 17 residues. V lost 1 base, J lost 3 bases, and 9 bases stayed unmatched. The CDR3 DNA reads as TGTGCCAGCAGTGAAGTACCGGTCAGGGGGAACAATCAGCCCCAGCATTTT. It specifies CASSEVPVRGNNQPQHF.

This chain uses TRBV4-1 with TRBJ2-3; the match to TRBD1 covers 7 bases. The ends lost 4 bases at V and 2 bases at J; junction bases unmatched: 6. The CDR3 covers 15 residues. CDR1 and CDR2 from the germline V gene are MGHRA and YSYEKL. DNA of the CDR3: TGCGCCAGCAGCCTACGGGACAGAATCACAGATACGCAGTATTTT. Its translation: CASSLRDRITDTQYF.

J is TRBJ2-5 and V is TRBV19; D is perhaps TRBD1 or TRBD2 (6 bases each). Trimming left V 1 base short and J 2 bases short, with 20 bases between. Germline assignment: CDR1 LNHDA and CDR2 SQIVND (reference sequence). The CDR3 consists of 18 residues. CDR3 sequence: CASSIARGGMTQQETQYF. CDR3 nucleotides: TGTGCCAGTAGTATAGCTCGAGGGGGGATGACGCAACAAGAGACCCAGTACTTC.

The chain uses TRBV28 and TRBJ2-7, with TRBD1 identical over 8 bases. Germline V gene sequence: CDR1 MDHEN, CDR2 SYDVKM. CDR3 length: 15 residues. V shed 6 bases and J 3 bases; nucleotides not matched to a gene: 10. CDR3 sequence: CASSPRQGTIYEQYF. The CDR3 DNA sequence: TGTGCCAGCAGCCCACGACAGGGGACAATCTACGAGCAGTACTTC.

This clone was seen a few times. The rearrangement joins TRBV27 to TRBJ1-1; TRBD1 might be the D (6 bases). The CDR3 runs to 15 residues. V was shortened by 1 base and J by 6 bases, with 15 bases between the two germline ends. The germline V gene has CDR1 MNHEY and CDR2 SMNVEV (reference sequence). This CDR3 is CASSLLPGPGAEAFF. In DNA, the CDR3 is TGTGCCAGCAGTTTATTACCGGGCCCAGGGGCTGAAGCTTTCTTT.

The chain has TRBV4-1 and TRBJ1-2; possibly TRBD1 for D (5 bases). V was clipped by 0 bases and J by 4 bases, with 12 bases between them. The CDR3 is 15 residues long. Germline assignment: CDR1 MGHRA and CDR2 YSYEKL. The CDR3 bases are TGCGCCAGCAGCCAAGACCGCCGACAGAGCTATGGCTACACCTTC. This encodes CASSQDRRQSYGYTF.

V usage is TRBV7-9 and J usage is TRBJ2-5; no firm D call. TRBJ2-7 matches the DNA end more closely, so the J call is doubtful. From germline, CDR1 is SEHNR and CDR2 FQNEAQ (reference sequence). The CDR3 has 12 amino acids. CDR3 amino acids: CASSLNGYEQYF. CDR3 DNA: TGTGCCAGCAGCTTAAACGGCTACGAGCAGTACTTC.

This clone appeared a single time. DNA of the CDR3: TGCACCAGCAGCCAAGAGGGGACTAGCGGGACTTCCTACGAGCAGTACTTC. This gives the protein CTSSQEGTSGTSYEQYF. The V and J genes are TRBV1 and TRBJ2-7; whether TRBD2, the table's D call, matches the DNA was not checked. TRBV1 is a pseudogene. The length of the CDR3 is 17 residues.

V usage is TRBV27 and J usage is TRBJ2-7; either TRBD1 or TRBD2 may supply D (6 bases each). Trimming pared 4 bases from V and 1 base from J, leaving 11 bases between. Germline loops: CDR1 MNHEY, CDR2 SMNVEV (reference sequence). This CDR3 region has 14 residues. The CDR3 sequence: CASSSGGTSYEQYF. Here the CDR3 DNA reads TGTGCCAGCAGTTCAGGCGGGACATCCTACGAGCAGTACTTC.

The chain has TRBV19 and TRBJ1-1; tentative D call: TRBD1 (6 bases). The CDR3 covers 16 residues. Between the trimmed V and J ends, which lost 1 base and 1 base, there was a span of 13 bases. Germline lookup yields CDR1 LNHDA and CDR2 SQIVND (reference sequence). The CDR3 DNA reads TGTGCCAGTAGTATAGCCCCAGGGGTGCAGAACACTGAAGCTTTCTTT. The encoded protein is CASSIAPGVQNTEAFF.

V is TRBV7-9 and J is TRBJ2-3; 9 nucleotides line up with TRBD2. Germline assignment: CDR1 SEHNR and CDR2 FQNEAQ (reference sequence). The CDR3 runs 16 residues. V trimming: 0 bases; J trimming: 11 bases; junction bases outside the gene matches: 12. CDR3 loop: CASSLAWASGNQGQYF. CDR3 sequence (DNA): TGTGCCAGCAGCTTAGCGTGGGCTAGCGGGAACCAAGGGCAGTATTTT.

The rearrangement links TRBV5-1 to TRBJ2-7; 7 bases are a match to TRBD1. The CDR3 length is 14 residues. J lost 5 bases, V lost 1 base, and 6 bases had no gene match. CDR1 is SGHRS and CDR2 is YFSETQ in the germline V gene. As DNA, the CDR3 is TGCGCCAGCAGCTTGCTGCGACAGGGAAACGAGCAGTACTTC. Its protein product is CASSLLRQGNEQYF.

The chain recombines TRBV2 with TRBJ2-5, with D unresolved. Trimming removed 0 bases at V and 5 bases at J, with 4 bases between. CDR3 size: 12 residues. Germline V gives CDR1 SNHLY, CDR2 FYNNEI. This chain's CDR3 is CASSEAAETQYF. The CDR3 nucleotides are TGTGCCAGCAGTGAAGCTGCGGAGACCCAGTACTTC.

This chain connects TRBV4-2 to TRBJ1-2; 8 bases are shared with TRBD1. J lost 8 bases, V lost 3 bases, and 20 bases had no gene match. Germline CDR1 is LGHNA and CDR2 is YNFKEQ. CDR3 size: 18 residues. In nucleotides, the CDR3 is TGTGCCAGCAGCCAGGGAAAGACAGGGGCCACCCTCCATATAGGCTACACCTTC. This gives the protein CASSQGKTGATLHIGYTF.

The chain recombines TRBV6-4 with TRBJ2-1; 11 bases align to TRBD1. The junction had 10 bases not matched to a gene; V was cut back by 5 bases and J by 10 bases. Germline assignment: CDR1 MRHNA and CDR2 SNTAGT. The CDR3 sequence is 15 residues long. In nucleotides, the CDR3 is TGTGCCAGCAGTCCCTCCTGGACAGGGGGCTTAGAGCAGTTCTTC. Its protein product is CASSPSWTGGLEQFF.

The chain joins TRBV2 to TRBJ2-7, with 7 bases fitting TRBD2. The CDR3 runs 19 residues. Germline-derived CDR1 and CDR2 are SNHLY and FYNNEI. The ends lost 6 bases at V and 1 base at J; junction bases unmatched: 21. CDR3 coding DNA: TGTGCCAGCAGCGGGACTATCTATATGGGGCAAGGGTCTTCCTACGAGCAGTACTTC. Amino acids: CASSGTIYMGQGSSYEQYF.

The chain has TRBV9 and TRBJ2-3; D remains ambiguous. V lost 0 bases, J lost 0 bases, and 5 bases lay in between. CDR1 is SGDLS, CDR2 YYNGEE, per germline. CDR3 length: 14 residues. CDR3 sequence: CASSVATSTDTQYF. The CDR3 DNA reads as TGTGCCAGCAGCGTAGCTACAAGCACAGATACGCAGTATTTT.

This clone has just one count. The chain links TRBV7-9 to TRBJ2-1, with D possibly being TRBD2 (6 bases). Germline values: CDR1 SEHNR, CDR2 FQNEAQ (reference sequence). The CDR3 is 15 residues long. Trimming stripped 1 base from V and 5 bases from J, with 12 bases between. Written as DNA, the CDR3 is TGTGCCAGCAGCTTAGTGAGCGGAGGGAACAATGAGCAGTTCTTC. It codes for CASSLVSGGNNEQFF. The full variable domain, with the rest looked up from reference TRBV7-9 and TRBJ2-1, is DTGVSQNPRHKITKRGQNVTFRCDPISEHNRLYWYRQTLGQGPEFLTYFQNEAQLEKSRLLSDRFSAERPKGSFSTLEIQRTEQGDSAMYLCASSLVSGGNNEQFFGPGTRLTVL.

This chain joins TRBV7-3 and TRBJ1-5; D not certain. Germline CDR1 SGHTA, CDR2 FQGTGA. With 3 bases removed from V and 7 bases from J, the gap between germline ends came to 10 bases. CDR3 length: 13 residues. The CDR3 DNA reads TGTGCCAGCAGCTTGTATCCCCTGCAGCCCCAGCATTTT. This codes for CASSLYPLQPQHF.

The gene calls are TRBV27 and TRBJ2-1; D ambiguous. The V end was cut by 5 bases, the J end by 8 bases, with 16 bases between. Germline V CDR1 and CDR2: MNHEY, SMNVEV (reference sequence). This CDR3 region has 14 residues. The CDR3 nucleotides read TGTGCCAGCAGTGACTTGTCCCCAATCGATGAGCAGTTCTTC. Encoded protein: CASSDLSPIDEQFF.

The chain joins TRBV4-1 to TRBJ1-1; TRBD1 might be the D (6 bases). The CDR3 is 16 amino acids. The V gene lost 3 bases and the J gene lost 0 bases, with 14 bases spanning the gap. Germline values: CDR1 MGHRA, CDR2 YSYEKL. The CDR3 protein is CASSQEGGKLNTEAFF. Here the CDR3 DNA reads TGCGCCAGCAGCCAGGAAGGGGGAAAATTGAACACTGAAGCTTTCTTT.

The chain couples TRBV4-3 to TRBJ1-2; D not certain. This CDR3 contains 16 residues. Germline V gene lookup returns CDR1 LGHNA and CDR2 YSLEER. Trimming shortened V by 3 bases and J by 0 bases, and 14 bases separated the two germline ends. Here the CDR3 DNA reads TGCGCCAGCAGCCAGTACACGGGCGCCGCTAACTATGGCTACACCTTC. Its translation is CASSQYTGAANYGYTF.